The TCR beta chain under discussion was sequenced for a study of human T cells and chemical hapten exposure. Study as a whole: The variation in per-sample TCR yields arose mainly from small differences in pooled library volumes.

From whole blood left unfractionated, total RNA was extracted. The library tagged individual cDNA molecules with unique molecular identifiers. TCRdb itself ran the reads through MiXCR, one entry per CDR3 protein. The sample records roughly 120,000 distinct CDR3 sequences, 8% to 9.5% being singletons. There are many counts of this clonotype. From germline, CDR1 is SEHNR and CDR2 FQNEAQ (reference sequence). This CDR3 has 13 amino acids. J lost 11 bases, V lost 5 bases, and 10 bases had no gene match. Sequenced material: whole blood. The chain has TRBV7-9 and TRBJ1-1; 8 nucleotides line up with TRBD1. The receptor comes from a human donor in good health. Some clones in this sample may be carry-over from other donors' samples. The DNA of the CDR3 is TGTGCCAGCAGCGGTCGGACAGGGTTTATGGCTTTCTTT. It translates to CASSGRTGFMAFF.